The next 5 T cell receptor beta chains were all read from a single sample in a study of T cells in Graves' hyperthyroidism and ophthalmopathy. Using RNA transcripts as the source, TCR beta CDR3 regions were amplified. With the HTBI primer set, the TCR CDR3 went through a first round of RT-PCR. MiXCR was run by TCRdb on the multiplex PCR reads, yielding one entry per CDR3 protein. This table has 200,000 to 300,000 distinct CDR3 sequences, roughly a quarter appearing once. The sample taken for sequencing was blood. The source is a woman in her 40s with Graves' ophthalmopathy.

This clonotype occurred many times. The gene calls are TRBV28 and TRBJ1-5; D may be TRBD1 (5 bases). Germline-derived CDR1 and CDR2 are MDHEN and SYDVKM. Deletions cut 3 bases from V and 1 base from J, with 16 bases between. The CDR3 spans 17 residues. The CDR3 sequence: CASSFQKGRDSNQPQHF. The CDR3 region has the DNA TGTGCCAGCAGTTTTCAGAAGGGCAGGGACAGCAATCAGCCCCAGCATTTT.

The sample holds many counts of this clonotype. This chain links TRBV3-1 with TRBJ1-2; D possibly corresponds to TRBD1 (5 bases). Trimming removed 0 bases at V and 8 bases at J, with 19 bases between. This CDR3 region has 16 residues. The germline CDR1 and CDR2 sequences are LGHDT and YNNKEL (reference sequence). The CDR3 spells CASSQDRRQPSKGYTF. CDR3 bases: TGTGCCAGCAGCCAAGATCGGAGACAGCCTTCGAAGGGCTACACCTTC.

This clonotype appeared many times. This chain connects TRBV7-8 to TRBJ2-6; TRBD1 is a possible D gene (6 bases). The CDR3 loop spans 19 amino acids. CDR1 is SGHVS, CDR2 FQNEAQ, per germline. The V end lost 1 base, the J end lost 0 bases, and 16 bases lay between the germline ends. The chain's CDR3 is CASSLVGVGQRSGANVLTF. DNA of the CDR3: TGTGCCAGCAGCTTAGTCGGTGTTGGACAGCGCTCTGGGGCCAACGTCCTGACTTTC.

This clonotype was recorded at least ten times. The V gene is TRBV20-1, the J gene TRBJ1-1, with D possibly TRBD1 on 6 matching bases. V was pared by 5 bases and J by 1 base, with 11 bases between. The CDR3 totals 13 residues. Germline V gives CDR1 DFQATT, CDR2 SNEGSKA (reference sequence). The CDR3 DNA sequence: TGCAGTGCTGGGGGACACAGGAACACTGAAGCTTTCTTT. The encoded protein is CSAGGHRNTEAFF.

This clonotype appeared many times. The chain combines TRBV27 with TRBJ1-1; 7 bases are a match to TRBD1. Germline loops: CDR1 MNHEY, CDR2 SMNVEV (reference sequence). This CDR3 is built from 14 residues. V gave up 4 bases and J gave up 5 bases; unmatched junction bases: 7. DNA of the CDR3: TGTGCCAGCAGTTCCACGACAGGGCGGACTGAAGCTTTCTTT. This sequence encodes CASSSTTGRTEAFF.